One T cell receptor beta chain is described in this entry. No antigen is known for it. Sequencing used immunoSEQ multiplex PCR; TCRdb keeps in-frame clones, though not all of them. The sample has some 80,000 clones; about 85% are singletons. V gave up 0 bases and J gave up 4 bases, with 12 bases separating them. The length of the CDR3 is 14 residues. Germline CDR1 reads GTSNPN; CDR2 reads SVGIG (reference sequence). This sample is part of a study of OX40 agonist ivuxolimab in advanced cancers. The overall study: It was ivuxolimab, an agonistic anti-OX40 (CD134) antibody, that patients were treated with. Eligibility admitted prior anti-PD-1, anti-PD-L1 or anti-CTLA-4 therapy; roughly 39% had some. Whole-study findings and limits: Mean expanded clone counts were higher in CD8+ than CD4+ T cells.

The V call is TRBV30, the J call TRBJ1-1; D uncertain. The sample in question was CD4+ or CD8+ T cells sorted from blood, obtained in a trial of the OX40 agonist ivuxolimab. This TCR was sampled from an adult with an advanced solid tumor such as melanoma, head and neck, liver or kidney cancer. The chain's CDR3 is CAWSVRLGGTEAFF. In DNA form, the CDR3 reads TGTGCCTGGAGTGTCAGACTCGGCGGCACTGAAGCTTTCTTT.